The 14 T cell receptor beta chains listed next were all sequenced from one sample in a study of T cell changes during pregnancy in multiple sclerosis. Libraries were prepared by immunoSEQ multiplex PCR; TCRdb keeps only in-frame clonotypes and omits some of them. The sample lists more than 75,000 clones, over 85% occurring once. The material sequenced was peripheral blood, taken in the first trimester of pregnancy. The receptors derive from a female donor with multiple sclerosis, enrolled in a pregnancy study.

This chain uses TRBV4-1 with TRBJ2-7; D is possibly TRBD1 (6 bases). Germline lookup yields CDR1 MGHRA and CDR2 YSYEKL. V dropped 0 bases and J dropped 2 bases, with 8 bases sitting between them. The CDR3 is 14 residues long. CDR3 bases: TGCGCCAGCAGCCAAGAGTGGGGGCCCTACGAGCAGTACTTC. Residues: CASSQEWGPYEQYF.

CDR3 nucleotides: TGTGCCAGCAGGTATACACCGGGTTTTGCGGAGGGCTACACCTTC. Translating it yields CASRYTPGFAEGYTF. The gene calls are TRBV5-6 and TRBJ1-2; unclear D gene. V was pared by 5 bases and J by 8 bases, with 22 bases between. This CDR3 has 15 residues. Germline CDR1 reads SGHDT; CDR2 reads YYEEEE.

V gene TRBV4-2 combines with J gene TRBJ1-4; 7 nucleotides agree with TRBD1. Germline loops: CDR1 LGHNA, CDR2 YNFKEQ. The trim removed 4 bases at V and 4 bases at J, leaving 9 bases unmatched. This CDR3 contains 16 residues. DNA of the CDR3: TGTGCCAGCAGCCCCCCAGGGACAGTCCTTAATGAAAAACTGTTTTTT. It specifies CASSPPGTVLNEKLFF.

The rearrangement uses TRBV11-1 and TRBJ2-7; 7 bases map to TRBD1. Germline V gene data show CDR1 as SGHAT and CDR2 as FQDESV (reference sequence). This CDR3 has 14 amino acids. V trimming: 3 bases; J trimming: 1 base; junction bases outside the gene matches: 3. DNA of the CDR3: TGTGCCAGCAGCTTTCGACAGGGATCCTACGAGCAGTACTTC. Protein: CASSFRQGSYEQYF.

The chain combines TRBV18 with TRBJ1-1, with a possible D match to TRBD1 (5 bases). The CDR3 sequence is 14 residues long. V shed 2 bases and J shed 6 bases, with 13 bases lying between them. Germline V CDR1 and CDR2: KGHSH, LQKENI. The CDR3 bases are TGTGCCAGCTCACCAAGTCTTCCAGGGCCTGAAGCTTTCTTT. Protein product: CASSPSLPGPEAFF.

The chain combines TRBV5-1 with TRBJ2-3; TRBD1 might be the D (5 bases). CDR3 length: 15 amino acids. V was cut by 0 bases and J by 6 bases, with 14 bases left in between. From germline, CDR1 is SGHRS and CDR2 YFSETQ. Written as DNA, the CDR3 is TGCGCCAGCAGCTTGGTAAGCAGGGAAGCGGATACGCAGTATTTT. This codes for CASSLVSREADTQYF. The whole variable domain, filled in from reference TRBV5-1 and TRBJ2-3, reads KAGVTQTPRYLIKTRGQQVTLSCSPISGHRSVSWYQQTPGQGLQFLFEYFSETQRNKGNFPGRFSGRQFSNSRSEMNVSTLELGDSALYLCASSLVSREADTQYFGPGTRLTVL.

This chain joins TRBV9 and TRBJ2-3, with 10 bases that match TRBD2. The V gene end was trimmed by 0 bases and the J gene end by 6 bases; junction bases not matched to a gene: 7. CDR3 length: 16 amino acids. Germline lookup yields CDR1 SGDLS and CDR2 YYNGEE. The CDR3 DNA reads TGTGCCAGCAGCGTAGGAACTAGCGGGACCGTGGATACGCAGTATTTT. Protein: CASSVGTSGTVDTQYF.

The V gene is TRBV18, the J gene TRBJ1-5; no firm D call. The CDR3 has 14 residues. V dropped 3 bases and J dropped 0 bases, with 6 bases sitting between them. Germline CDR1 is KGHSH and CDR2 is LQKENI. The CDR3 loop reads CASSPLYSNQPQHF. The CDR3, as DNA: TGTGCCAGCTCACCCCTTTATAGCAATCAGCCCCAGCATTTT.

There are a few counts of this clone. The V call is TRBV4-2, the J call TRBJ1-5, with 10 bases fitting TRBD1. The V gene end was trimmed by 4 bases and the J gene end by 5 bases; junction bases not matched to a gene: 2. The V gene's germline CDR1 is LGHNA and CDR2 YNFKEQ. The CDR3 loop spans 14 amino acids. CDR3 coding DNA: TGTGCCAGCAGCCCTGACAGGGGGCATCAGCCCCAGCATTTT. Translating it yields CASSPDRGHQPQHF.

V gene TRBV7-9 combines with J gene TRBJ2-5, with D tentatively TRBD2 (5 bases). Trimming took off 5 bases at V and 5 bases at J, with 15 bases between the two ends. The length of the CDR3 is 14 residues. The V gene's germline CDR1 is SEHNR and CDR2 FQNEAQ (reference sequence). The CDR3 coding sequence is TGTGCCAGCAGCCACTCTCGGCGAGGGGAGACCCAGTACTTC. This encodes CASSHSRRGETQYF.

The chain joins TRBV6-5 to TRBJ2-7, with a weak D call TRBD1 (6 bases). V was clipped by 5 bases and J by 0 bases, with 11 bases between them. The CDR3 covers 14 residues. Looked up from germline, CDR1 is MNHEY and CDR2 is SVGAGI. The CDR3 DNA is TGTGCCAGCAGTCCCCTGGACAGCTCCTACGAGCAGTACTTC. Amino acids: CASSPLDSSYEQYF.

The chain couples TRBV7-9 to TRBJ2-1; D not resolved. The CDR3 is made up of 15 amino acids. The V gene lost 4 bases and the J gene lost 0 bases, with 10 bases spanning the gap. Germline V gives CDR1 SEHNR, CDR2 FQNEAQ (reference sequence). The CDR3 sequence: CASSSVPSSYNEQFF. The CDR3 DNA reads TGTGCCAGCAGCTCAGTGCCCAGCTCCTACAATGAGCAGTTCTTC. The full variable domain, in which reference TRBV7-9 and TRBJ2-1 provide the parts outside the CDR3, is DTGVSQNPRHKITKRGQNVTFRCDPISEHNRLYWYRQTLGQGPEFLTYFQNEAQLEKSRLLSDRFSAERPKGSFSTLEIQRTEQGDSAMYLCASSSVPSSYNEQFFGPGTRLTVL.

This clone has just one count. The V gene is TRBV30, the J gene TRBJ2-1; no clear D gene. The germline CDR1 and CDR2 sequences are GTSNPN and SVGIG (reference sequence). There are 14 residues in the CDR3. Trimming removed 6 bases from V and 7 bases from J, with 19 bases in between. The CDR3 loop is CACSVRTPFNEQFF. In nucleotides, the CDR3 is TGTGCCTGCTCCGTCAGAACCCCCTTTAATGAGCAGTTCTTC.

As for this clone: The junction departs from germline at one end; a sequencing error may be responsible. The genes are TRBV5-1 and TRBJ2-7; D unresolved. CDR3 size: 14 residues. Germline lookup yields CDR1 SGHRS and CDR2 YFSETQ. In DNA form, the CDR3 reads TGCGCCAGCACCTTGCAGTCGGGTTCCTACGAGCAGTACTTC. It codes for CASTLQSGSYEQYF.